The next 19 T cell receptor beta chains were all read from a single sample in a study of technical replicates of blood from a few donors. The assay was immunoSEQ multiplex PCR, and TCRdb's table has in-frame clones only and misses some. The sample holds 60,000 to 80,000 clones, approximately 91% seen once. Input material: PBMCs. Every receptor here comes from a human donor in good health. Some clones in this sample may be carry-over from other donors' samples.

The chain uses TRBV19 and TRBJ2-3; D unresolved. The V end lost 2 bases, the J end lost 3 bases, and 12 bases lay between the germline ends. CDR1 is LNHDA, CDR2 SQIVND, per germline (reference sequence). This CDR3 has 15 residues. DNA of the CDR3: TGTGCCAGTAGTATAAGTAAAACTCTAACAGATACGCAGTATTTT. It translates to CASSISKTLTDTQYF.

This chain uses TRBV30 with TRBJ1-4; TRBD1 matches at 8 bases. The CDR3 is made up of 17 amino acids. Trimming cost V 0 bases and J 8 bases; bases outside gene matches: 14. From germline, CDR1 is GTSNPN and CDR2 SVGIG (reference sequence). The CDR3 reads CAWSVTGQGLPREKLFF. CDR3 DNA: TGTGCCTGGAGTGTGACCGGACAGGGTCTCCCACGGGAAAAACTGTTTTTT.

The chain carries TRBV18 and TRBJ1-2, with 7 bases identical to TRBD1. V lost 1 base and J lost 1; bases outside the gene matches: 12. Germline V gene data show CDR1 as KGHSH and CDR2 as LQKENI. The length of the CDR3 is 18 residues. Written as DNA, the CDR3 is TGTGCCAGCTCACCACTTTCGCCCCGGGACAGCGGTAACTATGGCTACACCTTC. It encodes CASSPLSPRDSGNYGYTF. Drawing the rest from reference TRBV18 and TRBJ1-2, the complete variable domain is NAGVMQNPRHLVRRRGQEARLRCSPMKGHSHVYWYRQLPEEGLKFMVYLQKENIIDESGMPKERFSAEFPKEGPSILRIQQVVRGDSAAYFCASSPLSPRDSGNYGYTFGSGTRLTVV.

This chain connects TRBV4-2 to TRBJ2-3, with TRBD2 identical over 12 bases. There are 15 residues in the CDR3. Trimming removed 0 bases from V and 13 bases from J; junction bases left unmatched: 8. From germline, CDR1 is LGHNA and CDR2 YNFKEQ. The CDR3 protein is CASSQDRTSGVLEYF. DNA of the CDR3: TGTGCCAGCAGCCAAGACCGGACTAGCGGGGTGTTGGAGTATTTT.

This clone came up many times. The chain combines TRBV5-4 with TRBJ2-7; D gene ambiguous. CDR3 length: 15 amino acids. Between the trimmed V and J ends, which lost 0 bases and 0 bases, there was a span of 10 bases. CDR1 and CDR2 (germline): SGHNT, YYREEE (reference sequence). CDR3 DNA: TGTGCCAGCAGCTTGGATGCAGGATACTCCTACGAGCAGTACTTC. It specifies CASSLDAGYSYEQYF. The full variable domain, completed using reference TRBV5-4 and TRBJ2-7, is ETGVTQSPTHLIKTRGQQVTLRCSSQSGHNTVSWYQQALGQGPQFIFQYYREEENGRGNFPPRFSGLQFPNYSSELNVNALELDDSALYLCASSLDAGYSYEQYFGPGTRLTVT.

The CDR3 protein is CASSEAGTGGAYGYTF. CDR3 bases: TGTGCCAGCAGTGAAGCGGGGACAGGGGGCGCATATGGCTACACCTTC. The chain has TRBV6-1 and TRBJ1-2, with 12 bases fitting TRBD1. Germline CDR1 MNHNS, CDR2 SASEGT. The CDR3 runs 16 residues. V lost 0 bases, J lost 5 bases, and 4 bases stayed unmatched.

The rearrangement uses TRBV6-5 and TRBJ1-5; D is unresolved. Trimming cost V 8 bases and J 3 bases, with 14 bases left between them. This CDR3 spans 14 amino acids. CDR1 and CDR2 from the germline V gene are MNHEY and SVGAGI. CDR3 in DNA: TGTGCCAGCTCCCGGGTGGATTTCAATCAGCCCCAGCATTTT. It encodes CASSRVDFNQPQHF.

The chain joins TRBV6-5 to TRBJ1-2, with D possibly TRBD1 on 5 matching bases. The germline gives CDR1 MNHEY, CDR2 SVGAGI. The CDR3 spans 15 residues. V lost 0 bases to trimming and J lost 5 bases, with 13 bases between them. CDR3 nucleotides: TGTGCCAGCAGTTACTCGTCGGAGGGACGATATGGCTACACCTTC. Amino acids: CASSYSSEGRYGYTF.

The genes are TRBV7-7 and TRBJ2-2; TRBD1 matches at 7 bases. This CDR3 has 17 amino acids. Trimming removed 6 bases from V and 0 bases from J; junction bases left unmatched: 10. The germline V gene has CDR1 SSHAT and CDR2 FNYEAQ (reference sequence). CDR3 coding DNA: TGTGCCAGCAGTCCGATCCAGGGACAGCCGAACACCGGGGAGCTGTTTTTT. Translation: CASSPIQGQPNTGELFF.

DNA for the CDR3: TGTGCCAGCAGTTTTTTTTCAGGAAATCAGCCCCAGCATTTT. Translating it yields CASSFFSGNQPQHF. The chain is built from TRBV28 and TRBJ1-5; D ambiguous. The germline CDR1 and CDR2 sequences are MDHEN and SYDVKM. This CDR3 has 14 amino acids. Trimming stripped 3 bases from V and 4 bases from J, with 10 bases between.

V and J are TRBV5-1 and TRBJ2-7; TRBD2 matches at 11 bases. Germline values: CDR1 SGHRS, CDR2 YFSETQ. This CDR3 has 16 residues. J gave up 3 bases and V 0 bases, and 5 bases lay outside the gene matches. The CDR3 spells CASSLVTSGAYYEQYF. The CDR3 DNA reads as TGCGCCAGCAGCTTGGTGACTAGCGGGGCGTACTACGAGCAGTACTTC.

The chain combines TRBV5-1 with TRBJ2-7; D is possibly TRBD2 (7 bases). The germline gives CDR1 SGHRS, CDR2 YFSETQ. There are 15 residues in the CDR3. The ends were cut back, 4 bases at V and 3 bases at J, with 17 bases in the middle. CDR3 sequence (DNA): TGCGCCAGCAGCCCCTTAGGGGGAGGGAACTACGAGCAGTACTTC. Its protein product is CASSPLGGGNYEQYF.

This chain joins TRBV4-3 and TRBJ2-1; the match to TRBD2 covers 9 bases. J gave up 3 bases and V 1 base, and 1 base lay outside the gene matches. Per the germline V gene, CDR1 is LGHNA and CDR2 is YSLEER. The CDR3 totals 15 residues. The CDR3 here is CASSQGLADYNEQFF. The DNA for the CDR3 is TGCGCCAGCAGCCAAGGACTAGCGGACTACAATGAGCAGTTCTTC.

The chain combines TRBV2 with TRBJ1-2; 8 nucleotides align to TRBD1. The CDR3 totals 14 residues. CDR1 and CDR2 (germline): SNHLY, FYNNEI. With 6 bases clipped from V and 0 bases from J, the junction kept 3 bases outside the gene matches. CDR3 amino acids: CASSGDRTNYGYTF. In nucleotides, the CDR3 is TGTGCCAGCAGCGGGGACAGGACTAACTATGGCTACACCTTC. Filled out from reference TRBV2 and TRBJ1-2, the complete variable domain reads EPEVTQTPSHQVTQMGQEVILRCVPISNHLYFYWYRQILGQKVEFLVSFYNNEISEKSEIFDDQFSVERPDGSNFTLKIRSTKLEDSAMYFCASSGDRTNYGYTFGSGTRLTVV.

The CDR3 nucleotides read TGTGCCACCCGGGACTTACCTAGCTCCTACAATGAGCAGTTCTTC. It is translated as CATRDLPSSYNEQFF. The chain employs TRBV19 and TRBJ2-1; TRBD2 might be the D (6 bases). CDR3 length equals 15 residues. The V gene lost 10 bases and the J gene lost 0 bases, with 16 bases spanning the gap. Per the germline V gene, CDR1 is LNHDA and CDR2 is SQIVND (reference sequence). The whole variable domain, filled in from reference TRBV19 and TRBJ2-1, reads DGGITQSPKYLFRKEGQNVTLSCEQNLNHDAMYWYRQDPGQGLRLIYYSQIVNDFQKGDIAEGYSVSREKKESFPLTVTSAQKNPTAFYLCATRDLPSSYNEQFFGPGTRLTVL.

This chain connects TRBV2 to TRBJ1-5; D is uncertain. The CDR3 contains 13 residues. Trimming pared 3 bases from V and 7 bases from J, leaving 10 bases between. Germline V CDR1 and CDR2: SNHLY, FYNNEI. Written as DNA, the CDR3 is TGTGCCAGCAGTGATGAGGGTTTACAGCCCCAGCATTTT. Translation: CASSDEGLQPQHF.

This chain connects TRBV10-1 to TRBJ2-2; D unclear. Looked up from germline, CDR1 is WNHNN and CDR2 is SYGVQD (reference sequence). The germline V and J ends were trimmed by 3 bases and 6 bases, with 8 bases remaining between them. The CDR3 sequence is 13 residues long. In DNA, the CDR3 is TGCGCCAGCAGTGATCCTTCCCCCGGGGAGCTGTTTTTT. This gives the protein CASSDPSPGELFF.

The V gene is TRBV5-1, the J gene TRBJ2-7; a weak D match, TRBD2 (7 bases). This CDR3 is built from 17 residues. The germline gives CDR1 SGHRS, CDR2 YFSETQ. V was clipped by 1 base and J by 2 bases, with 19 bases between them. CDR3 region: CASSLPREGETTYEQYF. DNA for the CDR3: TGCGCCAGCAGCTTGCCCAGGGAGGGGGAAACAACCTACGAGCAGTACTTC.

This clone was seen only once. The rearrangement links TRBV5-1 to TRBJ2-4; 8 positions agree with TRBD2. The length of the CDR3 is 14 residues. J was trimmed by 6 bases and V by 4 bases; bases with no gene match: 6. Germline V gives CDR1 SGHRS, CDR2 YFSETQ. Written as DNA, the CDR3 is TGCGCCAGCAGCATCGGGGGGGCCGGAAACATTCAGTACTTC. Its protein is CASSIGGAGNIQYF.